The rows below give T cell receptor beta chains drawn from one sample of a study of CXCR3-negative and CXCR3-positive naive CD8 T cells. After re-calling the 5' RACE reads, TCRdb lists one entry per CDR3 protein, DNA absent. This sample contains about 63,000 distinct CDR3 sequences. The sample was naive CXCR3+ CD8+ T cells from blood. These receptors all stem from a human donor in good health. Some clones in this sample may be carry-over from other donors' samples. The CDR3 runs from the conserved cysteine through the conserved F or W. The order of the fields is V gene, J gene, clone size, CDR3 protein. Clone size, where shown, is once, few, many, or a class for clones that have expanded.

TRBV20-1,TRBJ2-1,NA,CSARMGIVGDNEQFF
TRBV29-1,TRBJ1-1,NA,CSAGDGTGGTEAFF
TRBV7-6,TRBJ2-6,NA,CASSLNRADGTGANVLTF
TRBV30,TRBJ2-1,NA,CARDSGSYNEQFF
TRBV3-1,TRBJ1-2,NA,CASSQVNRPNYGYTF
TRBV6-6,TRBJ2-1,NA,CASSYTPYHDMTEPLDGGLEQFF
TRBV12-3/TRBV12-4,TRBJ2-1,NA,CASSPGLAGALSSYNEQFF
TRBV7-2,TRBJ2-5,NA,CASSLTGGRETQYF
TRBV12-3/TRBV12-4,TRBJ2-1,NA,CASREQGYNEQFF
TRBV5-1,TRBJ2-1,medium-sized,CASSISRTGDYNEQFF
TRBV29-1,TRBJ1-1,NA,CSVEDGGGLGTEAFF
TRBV12-3/TRBV12-4,TRBJ1-1,NA,CASSLFSGNTEAFF
TRBV4-1,TRBJ1-1,NA,CASSQGGRQGARRAFF
TRBV29-1,TRBJ1-1,NA,CSVEGATGTEAFF
TRBV29-1,TRBJ1-2,NA,CSVDDRVTWSGPAANYGYTF
TRBV12-3/TRBV12-4,TRBJ2-7,NA,CASSFLWGTGAPTAPYEQYF
TRBV7-3,TRBJ2-3,NA,CASSMTGVGKDTQYF
TRBV29-1,TRBJ2-3,NA,CSAVPRADTQYF
TRBV6-6,TRBJ2-1,NA,CASSLAREQFF
TRBV7-9,TRBJ2-7,NA,CASSLPGANEQYF
TRBV7-9,TRBJ2-7,NA,CATSSEGYEQYF
TRBV12-3/TRBV12-4,TRBJ1-1,NA,CASSTRTGQNTEAFF
TRBV7-2,TRBJ1-2,NA,CASSLVGGYTF
TRBV21-1,TRBJ2-6,NA,CASSKRQALASGANVLTF
TRBV6-5,TRBJ2-1,NA,CASSYSERDRFAF
TRBV6-6,TRBJ2-5,medium-sized,CASSYSLADYYF
TRBV6-5,TRBJ1-1,NA,CASSRQGVGTEAFF
TRBV4-3,TRBJ2-1,NA,CASSRASGDYNEQFF
TRBV12-3/TRBV12-4,TRBJ2-7,NA,CASSPRPYEQYF
TRBV20-1,TRBJ2-3,NA,CSVAGLASPDTQYF
TRBV27,TRBJ2-7,NA,CASSLSLLAGRYEQYF